This TCR beta chain originates from a study of T-cell reconstitution after alpha-beta-depleted transplantation in children. The library targeted TCRbeta and was prepared with unique molecular identifiers. A single record per CDR3 protein comes from TCRdb applying MiXCR to the PCR reads. The sample contains 420,000 or so distinct CDR3 sequences, approximately 11% of which appear only once. This clonotype was detected a few times. The V and J ends lost 4 bases and 9 bases, in that order; junction bases with no gene match: 4. This CDR3 comprises 14 residues. Germline CDR1 is LGHDT and CDR2 is YNNKEL (reference sequence).

The J gene is TRBJ1-6, the V gene TRBV3-1, with 9 positions matching TRBD1. Sequenced material: PBMCs from the stem cell graft donor, taken from the stem cell graft. The sequence derives from a human donor who donated a stem cell graft to a child with acute myeloid leukemia. CDR3 residues: CASSPRGQGSPLHF. The CDR3 nucleotides read TGTGCCAGCAGCCCCAGGGGACAGGGTTCACCCCTCCACTTT.